The 26 T cell receptor beta chains given below trace back to one sample, sequenced in a study of molecular identifiers for immune sequencing clone quantification. Using its own MiXCR run on the PCR reads, TCRdb lists one record per CDR3 protein. The sample lists over 8,000 distinct CDR3 sequences; roughly 18% were seen once. Sequences were obtained from naive CD8+ T cells from blood, with Jurkat cell RNA spiked in. The subset: FACS-sorted CD8+CD4-CCR7+CD45RA+ naive T cells. The receptor set was obtained from a human donor in good health. Some libraries in this study had Jurkat cell RNA spiked in.

Remarks on this clonotype: Since a much larger clone is just one base distant, this may be a read error. CDR3 in DNA: TGTGCCAGCAGCCCACAAGGACTCGGAGAGACCCAGTACTTC. Translation gives CASSPQGLGETQYF. The rearrangement joins TRBV6-5 to TRBJ2-5; tentatively, D is TRBD2 (5 bases). V was cut by 6 bases and J by 4 bases, with 15 bases left in between. CDR1 MNHEY and CDR2 SVGAGI come from the germline V gene. This CDR3 contains 14 residues.

Worth noting for this clonotype: Being one base from a much bigger clone, this may be a read error. The V gene is TRBV7-9, the J gene TRBJ2-7; D possibly corresponds to TRBD2 (6 bases). The CDR3 runs to 15 residues. CDR1 and CDR2 from the germline V gene are SEHNR and FQNEAQ (reference sequence). V dropped 1 base and J dropped 3 bases, with 13 bases sitting between them. DNA for the CDR3: TGTGCCAGCAGCTTAGGCAGGGACTCCGACTACGAGCAGTACTTC. It is translated as CASSLGRDSDYEQYF.

In this sample, this clonotype is medium-sized (0.01 to 0.1%). The rearrangement uses TRBV19 and TRBJ1-5; D perhaps matches TRBD1 (5 bases). Germline CDR1 is LNHDA and CDR2 is SQIVND (reference sequence). V was pared by 7 bases and J by 5 bases, with 18 bases between. The CDR3 sequence is 15 residues long. The CDR3 sequence: CASTPASEGHQPQHF. CDR3 nucleotide sequence: TGTGCCAGTACCCCCGCCTCAGAGGGGCATCAGCCCCAGCATTTT.

This clonotype has more than one count but fewer than ten. The rearrangement links TRBV30 to TRBJ2-3; D possibly corresponds to TRBD2 (5 bases). This CDR3 comprises 15 residues. Trimming pared 0 bases from V and 0 bases from J, leaving 10 bases between. CDR1 GTSNPN and CDR2 SVGIG come from the germline V gene (reference sequence). The CDR3 is CAWSVGAASTDTQYF. The CDR3 DNA follows: TGTGCCTGGAGTGTAGGAGCGGCTAGCACAGATACGCAGTATTTT.

The chain couples TRBV20-1 to TRBJ2-7, with no clear D. Gene TRBJ2-1 matches the end of the DNA better, so the J call may be wrong. Looked up from germline, CDR1 is DFQATT and CDR2 is SNEGSKA (reference sequence). The length of the CDR3 is 14 residues. The CDR3 reads CSASPPANSYEQFF. CDR3 DNA: TGCAGTGCTTCCCCCCCGGCCAACTCCTACGAGCAGTTCTTC.

This clonotype ranks as medium-sized. The chain has TRBV5-5 and TRBJ1-1; no definite D call. The ends were cut back, 5 bases at V and 4 bases at J, with 12 bases in the middle. Germline-derived CDR1 and CDR2 are SGHKS and YYEKEE (reference sequence). The CDR3 contains 13 residues. CDR3 DNA: TGTGCCAGCAGACTTGGCTCCAGCACTGAAGCTTTCTTT. Residues: CASRLGSSTEAFF.

Ten or more counts support this clonotype. The V and J genes are TRBV6-6 and TRBJ2-3; D unresolved. The CDR3 consists of 13 residues. The germline CDR1 and CDR2 sequences are MNHNY and SVGAGI (reference sequence). V was trimmed by 6 bases and J by 6 bases, leaving 13 bases between them. CDR3 residues: CASRWTPRDTQYF. In DNA, the CDR3 is TGTGCCAGCAGATGGACCCCGAGGGATACGCAGTATTTT.

This clonotype was recorded at least ten times. V is TRBV6-1 and J is TRBJ2-2; possible D gene TRBD2, 5 bases. Trimming stripped 5 bases from V and 0 bases from J, with 13 bases between. Germline CDR1 MNHNS, CDR2 SASEGT. The length of the CDR3 is 16 residues. CDR3 sequence reads: CASSTRGLANTGELFF. Here the CDR3 DNA reads TGTGCCAGCAGTACCCGGGGTCTAGCGAACACCGGGGAGCTGTTTTTT.

This clonotype was counted many times. The V call is TRBV6-1, the J call TRBJ1-1; 7 bases agree with TRBD1. This CDR3 region has 12 residues. V lost 6 bases and J lost 9; bases outside the gene matches: 7. Germline lookup yields CDR1 MNHNS and CDR2 SASEGT. As DNA, the CDR3 is TGTGCCAGCAGCTGGGGACAGCCCCAAGCTTTCTTT. Amino acid sequence: CASSWGQPQAFF.

This clonotype is medium-sized. The chain carries TRBV12-3 or TRBV12-4 and TRBJ2-3; 7 bases align to TRBD2. Germline trimming cut 5 bases from V and 4 bases from J; bases unmatched to any gene: 6. The CDR3 extends over 14 amino acids. The CDR3 loop is CASSPFRGADTQYF. DNA for the CDR3: TGTGCCAGCAGTCCTTTTCGGGGGGCAGATACGCAGTATTTT.

This clonotype counts as medium-sized (0.01 to 0.1%). This chain joins TRBV10-3 and TRBJ1-1, with TRBD1 matching over 7 bases. This CDR3 has 14 amino acids. Germline V CDR1 and CDR2: ENHRY, SYGVKD. V gave up 5 bases and J gave up 3 bases; unmatched junction bases: 6. This chain's CDR3 is CAISPGGSDTEAFF. CDR3 bases: TGTGCCATCAGTCCAGGGGGTTCGGACACTGAAGCTTTCTTT.

Regarding this clonotype: A much larger clone is a single base away; this may be a read error. The V and J genes are TRBV13 and TRBJ2-2; 9 nucleotides agree with TRBD1. From germline, CDR1 is PRHDT and CDR2 FYEKMQ (reference sequence). The CDR3 loop spans 15 amino acids. The CDR3 nucleotides are TGTGCCAGCAGCTCGCGGGACAGGGTGGACGGGGGGCTGTTTTTT. Residues: CASSSRDRVDGGLFF.

V usage is TRBV5-6 and J usage is TRBJ1-1; D is unclear. This CDR3 has 15 residues. Trimming removed 0 bases at V and 0 bases at J, with 9 bases between. Germline loops: CDR1 SGHDT, CDR2 YYEEEE. The DNA of the CDR3 is TGTGCCAGCAGCTTGGTCCCAGAAATGAACACTGAAGCTTTCTTT. It is translated as CASSLVPEMNTEAFF. Full variable domain (missing parts from reference TRBV5-6 and TRBJ1-1): DAGVTQSPTHLIKTRGQQVTLRCSPKSGHDTVSWYQQALGQGPQFIFQYYEEEERQRGNFPDRFSGHQFPNYSSELNVNALLLGDSALYLCASSLVPEMNTEAFFGQGTRLTVV.

This clonotype counts as medium-sized. This chain uses TRBV27 with TRBJ2-3, with TRBD2 as a possible D gene (6 bases). CDR3 size: 14 residues. Per the germline V gene, CDR1 is MNHEY and CDR2 is SMNVEV (reference sequence). V was trimmed by 3 bases and J by 4 bases, leaving 11 bases between them. The CDR3, as DNA: TGTGCCAGCAGTTTCGGGACTCCTGCAGATACGCAGTATTTT. This encodes CASSFGTPADTQYF.

As concerns this clonotype: Just one base apart from a much larger clone, this may be a read error. The genes are TRBV5-3 and TRBJ2-7; TRBD2 aligns across 7 bases. TRBV5-3 is sorted into the ORF group, with uncertain function. The length of the CDR3 is 14 residues. The CDR3 DNA follows: TGTGCCAGCAGCTTGGGAGGGTCGGCCCACGAGCAGTACTTC. Residues: CASSLGGSAHEQYF.

This clonotype counts as medium-sized. The chain uses TRBV6-6 and TRBJ2-2, with a weak D call TRBD2 (6 bases). Germline CDR1 MNHNY, CDR2 SVGAGI (reference sequence). V lost 2 bases and J lost 0, with 13 bases in between. The CDR3 has 17 amino acids. CDR3 nucleotides: TGTGCCAGCAGTTACATGGCGGGAACCGCGAACACCGGGGAGCTGTTTTTT. It specifies CASSYMAGTANTGELFF.

By proportion, this clonotype is medium-sized (0.01 to 0.1%). J is TRBJ2-6 and V is TRBV4-3; TRBD2 might be the D (6 bases). Trimming took 2 bases from V and 2 from J, leaving 13 bases between them. The germline V gene encodes CDR1 LGHNA and CDR2 YSLEER. This CDR3 is 17 amino acids long. The CDR3 loop reads CASSQYMEGPGANVLTF. The CDR3, as DNA: TGCGCCAGCAGCCAATATATGGAGGGTCCTGGGGCCAACGTCCTGACTTTC.

Worth noting for this clonotype: A much larger clone differs from this one at a single base, so this may be a read error. This chain joins TRBV27 and TRBJ2-3, with 8 bases fitting TRBD2. The CDR3 spans 16 residues. Germline V CDR1 and CDR2: MNHEY, SMNVEV (reference sequence). CDR3 in amino acids: CASSSISGAAADTKYF. The CDR3 DNA follows: TGTGCCAGCAGTTCCATTAGCGGGGCCGCGGCAGATACGAAGTATTTT.

Remarks on this clonotype: This may be a read error, as it is one base from a much larger clone. The gene calls are TRBV6-2 or TRBV6-3 and TRBJ2-7; tentatively, D is TRBD1 (5 bases). The CDR3 length is 16 residues. Germline V gene sequence: CDR1 MNHEY, CDR2 SVGEGT. CDR3 loop: CASSYSFGQGYYERYF. CDR3 DNA: TGTGCCAGCAGTTACTCTTTCGGCCAGGGCTACTACGAGCGGTACTTC.

By share, this clonotype counts as medium-sized (0.01 to 0.1%). This rearrangement joins TRBV5-6 to TRBJ2-3; maybe TRBD2 (6 bases). CDR1 SGHDT and CDR2 YYEEEE come from the germline V gene. The CDR3 is 16 amino acids. The ends were cut back, 4 bases at V and 5 bases at J, with 20 bases in the middle. The CDR3 coding sequence is TGTGCCAGCAGCCCTTTAGCGGTAGGGGCCCAAGATACGCAGTATTTT. This encodes CASSPLAVGAQDTQYF.

The sample holds one count of this clonotype. No conserved phenylalanine or tryptophan is present at the end of the CDR3, so a read error is the likely explanation. The genes are TRBV18 and TRBJ2-7, with D perhaps assigned TRBD1 or TRBD2 (5 bases each). This CDR3 spans 12 amino acids. Germline V CDR1 and CDR2: KGHSH, LQKENI. Trimming left V 4 bases short and J 5 bases short, with 9 bases between. The CDR3 nucleotides are TGTGCCAGCTCACGGGACGGCCACGAGCAGTACCTC. Its protein is CASSRDGHEQYL.

This rearrangement joins TRBV6-6 to TRBJ2-1, with D possibly matching TRBD2 (5 bases). Germline lookup yields CDR1 MNHNY and CDR2 SVGAGI (reference sequence). This CDR3 is built from 17 residues. V shed 6 bases and J shed 4 bases, with 22 bases lying between them. The CDR3 protein is CASSPLAVGNHYNEQFF. The CDR3 bases are TGTGCCAGCAGCCCCCTAGCCGTGGGTAACCATTACAATGAGCAGTTCTTC.

This clonotype was counted once. One junction end disagrees with the germline gene, perhaps due to a read error. The chain carries TRBV5-3 and TRBJ2-5, with D uncertain. TRBV5-3 is noted as an ORF with a role that remains uncertain. This CDR3 has 15 amino acids. CDR3 sequence: CASSLLEDGQETQYF. CDR3 in DNA: TGTGCCAGCAGCTTGCTGGAAGACGGCCAAGAGACCCAGTACTTC.

This clonotype is classed as medium-sized. The chain links TRBV28 to TRBJ2-7, with 8 bases lining up with TRBD2. V lost 4 bases, J lost 0 bases, and 8 bases stayed unmatched. The CDR3 length is 16 residues. Germline V gene sequence: CDR1 MDHEN, CDR2 SYDVKM. The CDR3 loop reads CASSSLSSGVSYEQYF. Written as DNA, the CDR3 is TGTGCCAGCAGTTCCTTGAGTAGCGGGGTCTCCTACGAGCAGTACTTC.

Concerning this clonotype: A much larger clone is a single base away; this may be a read error. The missing conserved phenylalanine or tryptophan at the end of this CDR3 makes a read error likely. V gene TRBV10-2 combines with J gene TRBJ1-1; tentative D call: TRBD1 (5 bases). Trimming took 0 bases from V and 2 from J, leaving 10 bases between them. The CDR3 has 15 residues. The germline CDR1 and CDR2 sequences are WSHSY and SAAADI. The CDR3 region is CASSESRGFNTEAFL. CDR3 bases: TGCGCCAGCAGTGAGTCGCGGGGGTTCAACACTGAAGCTTTCCTT.

Comment on this clonotype: Likely a read error: the CDR3 ends without its conserved phenylalanine or tryptophan. The chain couples TRBV11-2 to TRBJ1-2; D not resolved. The germline gives CDR1 SGHAT, CDR2 FQNNGV. There are 15 residues in the CDR3. V lost 3 bases to trimming and J lost 8 bases, with 19 bases between them. The CDR3 coding sequence is TGTGCCAGCAGCTTTTTGTCAGGTGGAGCGAGGGGCTACACCCTC. This gives the protein CASSFLSGGARGYTL.